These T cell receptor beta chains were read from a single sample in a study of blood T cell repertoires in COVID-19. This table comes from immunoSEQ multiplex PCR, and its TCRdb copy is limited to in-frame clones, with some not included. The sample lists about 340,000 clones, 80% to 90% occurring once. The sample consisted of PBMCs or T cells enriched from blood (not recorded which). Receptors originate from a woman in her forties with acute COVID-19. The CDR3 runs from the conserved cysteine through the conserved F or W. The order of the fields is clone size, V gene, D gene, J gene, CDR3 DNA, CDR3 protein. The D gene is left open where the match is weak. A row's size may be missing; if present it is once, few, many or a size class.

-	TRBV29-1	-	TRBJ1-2	TGCAGCGTTGTTCATAACAGTAACTATGGCTACACCTTC	CSVVHNSNYGYTF
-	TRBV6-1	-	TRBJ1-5	TGTGCCAGCAGTGGGCAGGGCGCGTTGAAAGGCAATCAGCCCCAGCATTTT	CASSGQGALKGNQPQHF
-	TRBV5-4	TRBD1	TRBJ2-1	TGTGCCAGCAGCTCGGGACAGAAGTTGGGGTTCTTC	CASSSGQKLGFF
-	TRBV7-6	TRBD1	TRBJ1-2	TGTGCCAGCAGCTTAGCCCCACCCCACGGGACAGGGACCAGCTATGGCTACACCTTC	CASSLAPPHGTGTSYGYTF
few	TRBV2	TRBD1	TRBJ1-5	TGTGCCAGCAGTGGGACAGGGATGAATAGCAATCAGCCCCAGCATTTT	CASSGTGMNSNQPQHF
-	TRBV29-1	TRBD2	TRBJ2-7	TGCAGCGCCGGAGAATATCGGGAGGTCCGGACGGGGTTCTACGAGCAGTACTTC	CSAGEYREVRTGFYEQYF
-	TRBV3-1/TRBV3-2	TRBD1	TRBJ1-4	TGTGCCAGCAGCCAAGGACGGACAGGGAGGGGGGGAGAAAAACTGTTTTTT	CASSQGRTGRGGEKLFF
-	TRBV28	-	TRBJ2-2	TGTGCCAGCACTAAAGGGGACACGAACACCGGGGAGCTGTTTTTT	CASTKGDTNTGELFF
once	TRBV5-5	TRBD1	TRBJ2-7	TGTGCCAGCAGCTTGGGGGGGACAGGGCGGACCTACGAGCAGTACTTC	CASSLGGTGRTYEQYF
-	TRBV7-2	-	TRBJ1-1	TGTGCCAGCTGCCTTAGTCTAGGGGACACTGAAGCTTTCTTT	CASCLSLGDTEAFF
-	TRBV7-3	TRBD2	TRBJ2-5	TGTGCCAGCAGCTTGCTAGCGGGACCCCAAGAGACCCAGTACTTC	CASSLLAGPQETQYF
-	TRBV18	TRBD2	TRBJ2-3	TGTGCCAGCTCCCACGACCCCCCGGGACCGGGACTAGCGGGAGGGCCGGGCACAGATACGCAGTATTTT	CASSHDPPGPGLAGGPGTDTQYF
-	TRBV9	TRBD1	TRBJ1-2	TGTGCCAGCAGCACCAGGACAGGGGGCGCGGATGGCTACACCTTC	CASSTRTGGADGYTF
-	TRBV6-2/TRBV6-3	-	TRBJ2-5	TGTGCCAGCAGTTCAAGCCGGGGTAGCGAGACTTTCCAAGAGACCCAGTACTTC	CASSSSRGSETFQETQYF
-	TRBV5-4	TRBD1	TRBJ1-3	TGTGCCAGCAGCCTACAGGGGCCTGGAAACACCATATATTTT	CASSLQGPGNTIYF
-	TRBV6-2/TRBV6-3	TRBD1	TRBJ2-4	TGTGCCAGCAGTTACTCAATGGGACAGGGAAACATTCAGTACTTC	CASSYSMGQGNIQYF
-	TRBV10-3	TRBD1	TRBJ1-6	TGTGCCATCAGTACCGGACAGGGGGATAATTCACCCCTCCACTTT	CAISTGQGDNSPLHF
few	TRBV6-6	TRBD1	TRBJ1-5	TGTGCCAGCAGGCGAACTTCCCCTCGGACAGGGGAAGGAACATATAGCAATCAGCCCCAGCATTTT	CASRRTSPRTGEGTYSNQPQHF
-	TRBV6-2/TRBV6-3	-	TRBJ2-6	TGTGCCAGCAGTAACCAAGCCTCTGGGGCCAACGTCCTGACTTTC	CASSNQASGANVLTF
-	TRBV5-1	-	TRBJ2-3	TGCGCCAGCAAAGAGGACGGACACACAGATACGCAGTATTTT	CASKEDGHTDTQYF
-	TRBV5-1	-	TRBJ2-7	TGCGCCAGCAGCTTGGAGGGTCGGGGCTACGAGCAGTACTTC	CASSLEGRGYEQYF
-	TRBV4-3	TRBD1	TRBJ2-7	TGCGCCAGCAGCCAAAATTTTGGGTTAGGCGGGACAGGGACCTACGAGCAGTACTTC	CASSQNFGLGGTGTYEQYF
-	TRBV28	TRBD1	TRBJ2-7	TGTGCCAGCAGTTTATCGGGACAGGGGGCCCCCTACGAGCAGTACTTC	CASSLSGQGAPYEQYF
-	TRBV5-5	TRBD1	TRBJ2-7	TGTGCCAGCAGCCCTAGGACAGGGTGGGACGAGCAGTACTTC	CASSPRTGWDEQYF
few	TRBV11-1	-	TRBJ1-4	TGTGCCAGCAGCTTATCAGGGGCTGAAAAACTGTTTTTT	CASSLSGAEKLFF
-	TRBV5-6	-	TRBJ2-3	TGTGCCAGCAGCTTGGGGCACGCAGATACGCAGTATTTT	CASSLGHADTQYF
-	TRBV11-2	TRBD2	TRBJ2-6	TGTGCCAGCAGCTTGACCGCGGGGGGGCCTTCTGGGGCCAACGTCCTGACTTTC	CASSLTAGGPSGANVLTF
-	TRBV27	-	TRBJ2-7	TGTGCCAGCAGGGGTTTGGGTCCAGACCGGGAGACCCTCTCCTACGAGCAGTACTTC	CASRGLGPDRETLSYEQYF
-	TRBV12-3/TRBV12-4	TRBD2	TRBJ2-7	TGTGCCAGCAGTCCGGGGGGACCCTACGAGCAGTACTTC	CASSPGGPYEQYF